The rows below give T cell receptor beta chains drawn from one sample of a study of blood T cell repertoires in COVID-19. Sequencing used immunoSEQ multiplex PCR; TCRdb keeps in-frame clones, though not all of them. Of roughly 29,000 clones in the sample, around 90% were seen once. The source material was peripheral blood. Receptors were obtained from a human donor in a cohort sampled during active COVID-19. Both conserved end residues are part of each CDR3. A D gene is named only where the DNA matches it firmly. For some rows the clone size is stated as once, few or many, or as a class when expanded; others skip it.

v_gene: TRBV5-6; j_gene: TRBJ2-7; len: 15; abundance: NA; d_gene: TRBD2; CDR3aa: CASSFAGEGTYEQYF; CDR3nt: TGTGCCAGCAGCTTTGCGGGGGAGGGAACCTACGAGCAGTACTTC
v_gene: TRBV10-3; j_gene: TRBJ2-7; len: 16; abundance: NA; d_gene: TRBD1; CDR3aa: CAISGSGTGGAYEQYF; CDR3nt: TGTGCCATCAGTGGGTCCGGGACAGGGGGGGCCTACGAGCAGTACTTC
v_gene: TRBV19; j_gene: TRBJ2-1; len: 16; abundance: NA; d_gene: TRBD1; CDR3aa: CASRASGQGSYNEQFF; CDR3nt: TGTGCCAGTAGAGCGTCGGGACAGGGCTCCTACAATGAGCAGTTCTTC
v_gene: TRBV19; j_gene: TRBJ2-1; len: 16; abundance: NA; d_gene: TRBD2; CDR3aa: CASRLYGAGGANEQFF; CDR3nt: TGTGCCAGTAGGCTATATGGTGCGGGAGGTGCGAATGAGCAGTTCTTC
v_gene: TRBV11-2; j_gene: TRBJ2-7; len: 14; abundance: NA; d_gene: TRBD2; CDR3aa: CASSSGTSGLEQYF; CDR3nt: TGTGCCAGCAGCTCCGGGACTAGCGGACTCGAGCAGTACTTC
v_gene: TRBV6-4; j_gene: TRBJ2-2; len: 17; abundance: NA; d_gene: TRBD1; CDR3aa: CASSDSGQGLDTGELFF; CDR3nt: TGTGCCAGCAGTGACTCGGGACAGGGTTTGGACACCGGGGAGCTGTTTTTT
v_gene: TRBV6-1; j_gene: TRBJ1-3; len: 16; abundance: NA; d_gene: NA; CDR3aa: CASSAGVATSGNTIYF; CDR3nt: TGTGCCAGCAGTGCTGGCGTAGCAACTTCTGGAAACACCATATATTTT
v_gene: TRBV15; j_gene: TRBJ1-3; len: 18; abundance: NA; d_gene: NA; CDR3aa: CATSSQIGGVGSGNTIYF; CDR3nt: TGTGCCACCAGCAGCCAAATAGGCGGGGTCGGCTCTGGAAACACCATATATTTT
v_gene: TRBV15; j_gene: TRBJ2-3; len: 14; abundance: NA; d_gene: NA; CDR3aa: CATSSRTWPDTQYF; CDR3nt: TGTGCCACCAGCAGTCGAACCTGGCCAGATACGCAGTATTTT
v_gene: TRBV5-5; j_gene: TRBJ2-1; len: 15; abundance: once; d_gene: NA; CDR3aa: CASSLVRGSYNEQFF; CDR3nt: TGTGCCAGCAGCTTGGTTAGGGGGTCCTACAATGAGCAGTTCTTC
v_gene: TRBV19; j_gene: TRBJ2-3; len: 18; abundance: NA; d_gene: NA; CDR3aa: CASSITRVSSGSTDTQYF; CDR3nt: TGTGCCAGTAGTATAACCCGGGTTTCGAGCGGGAGCACAGATACGCAGTATTTT
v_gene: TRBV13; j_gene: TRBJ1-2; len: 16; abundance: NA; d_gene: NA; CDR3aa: CASSSRQVANPDGYTF; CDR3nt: TGTGCCAGCAGCAGTCGACAGGTGGCAAACCCAGATGGCTACACCTTC
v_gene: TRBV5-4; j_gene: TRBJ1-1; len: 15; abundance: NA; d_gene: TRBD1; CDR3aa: CASSRRQGMNTEAFF; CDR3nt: TGTGCCAGCAGCAGAAGACAGGGAATGAACACTGAAGCTTTCTTT
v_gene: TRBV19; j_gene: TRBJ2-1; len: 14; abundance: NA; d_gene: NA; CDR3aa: CASSSSVSYNEQFF; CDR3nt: TGTGCCAGTAGTAGTAGCGTCTCCTACAATGAGCAGTTCTTC
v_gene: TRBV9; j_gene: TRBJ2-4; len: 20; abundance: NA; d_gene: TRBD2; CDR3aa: CASSPRGGGRVDLAKNIQYF; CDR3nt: TGTGCCAGCAGCCCCCGTGGGGGGGGGAGGGTTGATCTAGCCAAAAACATTCAGTACTTC
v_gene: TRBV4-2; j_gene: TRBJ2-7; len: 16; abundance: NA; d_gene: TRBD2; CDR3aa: CASSQDSSGVSYEQYF; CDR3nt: TGTGCCAGCAGCCAAGATTCGAGCGGGGTCTCCTACGAGCAGTACTTC
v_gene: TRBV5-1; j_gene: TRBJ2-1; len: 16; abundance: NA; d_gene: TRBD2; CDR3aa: CASTVSTSGTYNEQFF; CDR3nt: TGCGCCAGCACCGTCTCCACTAGCGGGACATACAATGAGCAGTTCTTC
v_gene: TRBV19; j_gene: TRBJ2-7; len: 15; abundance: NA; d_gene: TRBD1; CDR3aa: CASRTGQDPPYEQYF; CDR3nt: TGTGCCAGTAGGACAGGACAGGACCCCCCCTACGAGCAGTACTTC
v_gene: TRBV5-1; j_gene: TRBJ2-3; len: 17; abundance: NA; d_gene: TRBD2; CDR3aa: CASSLAGGARGTDTQYF; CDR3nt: TGCGCCAGCAGCTTGGCGGGGGGGGCGCGAGGGACAGATACGCAGTATTTT
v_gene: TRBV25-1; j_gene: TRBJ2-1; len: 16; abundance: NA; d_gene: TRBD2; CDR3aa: CASSGPSGGAANEQFF; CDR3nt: TGTGCCAGCAGTGGCCCGAGCGGGGGGGCCGCCAATGAGCAGTTCTTC
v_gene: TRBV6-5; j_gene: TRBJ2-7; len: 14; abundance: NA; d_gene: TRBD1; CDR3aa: CASRRDRSSYEQYF; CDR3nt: TGTGCCAGCAGAAGGGACAGGAGCTCCTACGAGCAGTACTTC
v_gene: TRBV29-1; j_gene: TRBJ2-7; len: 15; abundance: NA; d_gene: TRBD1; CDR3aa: CSVEGDRMNSYEQYF; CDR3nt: TGCAGCGTTGAAGGGGACAGGATGAACTCCTACGAGCAGTACTTC
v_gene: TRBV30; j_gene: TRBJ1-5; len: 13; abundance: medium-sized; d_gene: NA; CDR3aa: CAWSTGDRQPQHF; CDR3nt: TGTGCCTGGAGTACCGGGGATCGTCAGCCCCAGCATTTT
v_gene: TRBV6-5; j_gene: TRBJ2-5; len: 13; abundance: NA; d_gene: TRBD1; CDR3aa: CASSGTAQETQYF; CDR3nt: TGTGCCAGTTCCGGGACAGCACAAGAGACCCAGTACTTC
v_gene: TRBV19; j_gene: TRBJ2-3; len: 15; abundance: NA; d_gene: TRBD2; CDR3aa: CASRSERGDTDTQYF; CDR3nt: TGTGCCAGTAGGTCCGAGCGGGGGGACACAGATACGCAGTATTTT
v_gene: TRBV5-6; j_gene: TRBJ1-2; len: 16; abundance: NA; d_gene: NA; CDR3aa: CASSHRGRQVNYGYTF; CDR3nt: TGTGCCAGCAGCCACCGCGGGAGACAGGTAAACTATGGCTACACCTTC
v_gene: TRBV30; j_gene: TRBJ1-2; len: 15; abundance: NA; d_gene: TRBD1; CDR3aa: CAWRITGTGVYGYTF; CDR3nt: TGTGCCTGGAGAATTACTGGGACAGGGGTGTATGGCTACACCTTC
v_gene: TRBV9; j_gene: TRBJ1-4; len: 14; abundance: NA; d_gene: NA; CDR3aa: CASIIWGANEKLFF; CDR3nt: TGTGCCAGTATAATATGGGGGGCTAATGAAAAACTGTTTTTT